A single sample is the source of the 5 T cell receptor beta chains below, sequenced in a study of cytomegalovirus exposure and HLA in healthy donors. Method: immunoSEQ multiplex PCR; TCRdb's copy keeps in-frame clones and lacks some. The data contain 250,000 or so clones, about 90% of them singletons. The specimen sequenced was PBMCs. All receptors come from a woman between 18 and 29 years old in good health and CMV-seronegative.

The chain has TRBV28 and TRBJ2-5, with a tentative D call TRBD1 (7 bases). The V and J ends lost 6 bases and 2 bases respectively, with 13 bases between them. This CDR3 is 14 amino acids long. The germline V gene has CDR1 MDHEN and CDR2 SYDVKM. The CDR3 bases are TGTGCCAGCAGACGCGGGACAGTACAAGAGACCCAGTACTTC. Its translation: CASRRGTVQETQYF.

The chain recombines TRBV7-9 with TRBJ1-2; 9 positions agree with TRBD1. V trimming: 0 bases; J trimming: 6 bases; junction bases outside the gene matches: 8. The CDR3 spans 16 residues. The V gene's germline CDR1 is SEHNR and CDR2 FQNEAQ (reference sequence). CDR3 DNA sequence: TGTGCCAGCAGCTTAGCGTTTTGGGACAGGGTACATGGCTACACCTTC. Its translation is CASSLAFWDRVHGYTF.

The V gene is TRBV28, the J gene TRBJ1-5, with D unresolved. Trimming left V 3 bases short and J 8 bases short, with 11 bases between. Germline loops: CDR1 MDHEN, CDR2 SYDVKM. This CDR3 has 13 residues. The CDR3 is CASSLVQSEPQHF. The CDR3 region has the DNA TGTGCCAGCAGTTTGGTACAGTCGGAGCCCCAGCATTTT. Looking up the rest from reference TRBV28 and TRBJ1-5 gives the full variable domain: DVKVTQSSRYLVKRTGEKVFLECVQDMDHENMFWYRQDPGLGLRLIYFSYDVKMKEKGDIPEGYSVSREKKERFSLILESASTNQTSMYLCASSLVQSEPQHFGDGTRLSIL.

The chain recombines TRBV9 with TRBJ1-2; 8 bases are shared with TRBD1. V gave up 3 bases and J gave up 5 bases; unmatched junction bases: 3. The CDR3 has 13 amino acids. CDR1 and CDR2 from the germline V gene are SGDLS and YYNGEE. The CDR3 protein is CASSDTGGYGYTF. In DNA, the CDR3 is TGTGCCAGCAGCGATACAGGGGGGTATGGCTACACCTTC.

This clone showed up just a few times. The chain employs TRBV6-1 and TRBJ2-7; D may be TRBD1 (6 bases). Per the germline V gene, CDR1 is MNHNS and CDR2 is SASEGT. The V and J ends lost 1 base and 0 bases respectively, with 10 bases between them. There are 15 residues in the CDR3. CDR3 DNA: TGTGCCAGCAGTGAAGGACAGGATGGCTCCTACGAGCAGTACGTC. Translation gives CASSEGQDGSYEQYV.